This entry is about one T cell receptor beta chain. The sample comes from a study of T-cell memory formation after mild COVID-19. Each CDR3 protein gets one entry after TCRdb re-called the 5' RACE reads with MiXCR. The table records 140,000 to 150,000 distinct CDR3 sequences, 25% of them present only once. CDR1 is SGHVT and CDR2 is SQSDAQ in the germline V gene. V shed 1 base, J shed 4 bases, and the junction held 4 bases outside the gene matches. CDR3 length: 15 residues. The chain joins TRBV7-4 to TRBJ2-5; 9 positions match TRBD2. The specimen sequenced was PBMCs or a T cell subset sorted from them (not recorded which). This receptor was identified in an adult woman who had mild COVID-19 (a few samples of this study predate the infection). Cell type and time point are not known. The CDR3 spells CASSLGLAGTETQYF. The CDR3 DNA reads as TGTGCCAGCAGCTTAGGGCTAGCGGGAACAGAGACCCAGTACTTC.